The T cell receptor (beta chain) under discussion was sequenced for a study of neurological immune-mediated disorders. In the study overall: Within the group of 35 or so multiple sclerosis patients, approximately 30 were relapsing-remitting, while 3 were secondary progressive.

This clonotype was detected only a few times. What it recognizes is unknown. CDR3 length: 16 residues. V dropped 6 bases and J dropped 7; count of bases not matched to a gene: 11. From germline, CDR1 is MNHEY and CDR2 SMNVEV (reference sequence). General study findings and limits: The absence of any CDR3 amino acid sequence shared by expanded clones across subjects suggests that repertoires were private in all groups. It was the repertoires of 18 of 34 multiple sclerosis patients that phylogenetic grouping placed in one related-CDR3 cluster, which is a possible signature. Levels of TCR clonal expansion peaked in HTLV-1-associated myelopathy and reached their lowest in multiple sclerosis, under those of healthy controls.

TCRdb called the 5' RACE reads again in MiXCR, with one record for every CDR3 protein. The table records around 94,000 distinct CDR3 sequences, roughly 3.5% of them present only once. The J gene is TRBJ1-5, the V gene TRBV27, with TRBD1 matching over 11 bases. The sequence was obtained from a woman aged 18-30 years with multiple sclerosis. Sequenced: PBMCs. CDR3 residues: CASRAGQGAYWQPQHF. For the CDR3, the DNA is TGTGCCAGCAGAGCCGGACAGGGGGCGTATTGGCAGCCCCAGCATTTT.